One sample yielded the 16 T cell receptor beta chains listed below, sequenced in a study of prognosis after radiotherapy for stage I lung cancer. Amplicons of TCR beta CDR3 were generated from genomic DNA by two-round multiplex PCR. Primers (each specific to one TRBV or TRBJ gene) were used in first-round PCR. A single record per CDR3 protein comes from TCRdb applying MiXCR to the multiplex PCR reads. Of some 13,000 distinct CDR3 sequences listed, less than 50% were seen once; the top ten hold 28%. The material was PBMCs, obtained before or after stereotactic body radiation therapy (not recorded which). The receptors come from a donor at least 50 years old with non-small cell lung cancer.

This clonotype was counted ten times or more. CDR3 residues: CASSRPGPNTEAFF. In DNA, the CDR3 is TGTGCCAGCAGTCGTCCGGGGCCTAACACTGAAGCTTTCTTT. The V call is TRBV6-1, the J call TRBJ1-1, with D perhaps TRBD1 (5 bases). V dropped 5 bases and J dropped 2 bases, with 12 bases sitting between them. The CDR3 contains 14 residues. Germline loops: CDR1 MNHNS, CDR2 SASEGT.

Comments on this clonotype: With only one base between it and a far larger clone, this is likely a read error. CDR3 loop: CASIAGTSGMRSYEQYF. The CDR3 coding sequence is TGTGCCAGCATAGCCGGGACTAGCGGGATGCGCTCCTACGAGCAGTACTTC. V is TRBV6-6 and J is TRBJ2-7; 13 bases align to TRBD2. J was trimmed by 0 bases and V by 7 bases; bases with no gene match: 9. Germline CDR1 and CDR2: MNHNY and SVGAGI (reference sequence). The CDR3 spans 17 residues.

For this clonotype: A read error is likely here: a far larger clone is one base away. This chain uses TRBV6-4 with TRBJ2-7, with a weak D call TRBD1 (8 bases). CDR3 length: 18 residues. Germline CDR1 and CDR2: MRHNA and SNTAGT. CDR3 in DNA: TGTCCCAGCAGTAGACAGGGGTCGATCAGCGGGACTGCTTACGAGCAGTACTTC. Translated: CPSSRQGSISGTAYEQYF.

Worth noting for this clonotype: A read error likely explains this, since a far larger clone differs by one base. A read error is likely, as this CDR3 ends without the conserved phenylalanine or tryptophan. This chain joins TRBV7-2 and TRBJ1-2; no clear D gene. This CDR3 comprises 14 residues. Between the trimmed V and J ends, which lost 5 bases and 2 bases, there was a span of 12 bases. Germline V gene sequence: CDR1 SGHTA, CDR2 FQGNSA. In DNA, the CDR3 is TGTGCCAGCAGCCCCTCTTTAGCCAACTATGGCTACACCATC. Amino acid sequence: CASSPSLANYGYTI.

This clonotype was recorded at least ten times. V gene TRBV6-5 combines with J gene TRBJ1-3; weak D call: TRBD1 (6 bases). Germline values: CDR1 MNHEY, CDR2 SVGAGI. With 0 bases removed from V and 0 bases from J, the gap between germline ends came to 9 bases. The length of the CDR3 is 16 residues. CDR3 protein: CASSYSQGPSGNTIYF. CDR3 DNA: TGTGCCAGCAGTTACTCACAGGGACCCTCTGGAAACACCATATATTTT.

This chain links TRBV6-2 or TRBV6-3 with TRBJ1-1; no clear D gene. Germline CDR1 and CDR2: MNHEY and SVGEGT. This CDR3 region has 13 residues. V was clipped by 2 bases and J by 0 bases, with 4 bases between them. DNA of the CDR3: TGTGCCAGCAGTTACAATGTGAACACTGAAGCTTTCTTT. The encoded protein is CASSYNVNTEAFF.

This clonotype has a count of ten or more. This chain joins TRBV5-6 and TRBJ2-7; 8 nucleotides align to TRBD1. The germline CDR1 and CDR2 sequences are SGHDT and YYEEEE. CDR3 length equals 14 residues. Germline trimming cut 3 bases from V and 0 bases from J; bases unmatched to any gene: 2. The CDR3 reads CASSWDRNSYEQYF. In DNA, the CDR3 is TGTGCCAGCAGCTGGGACAGGAACTCCTACGAGCAGTACTTC.

This chain connects TRBV19 to TRBJ2-1, with no clear D. CDR1 LNHDA and CDR2 SQIVND come from the germline V gene (reference sequence). Trimming took off 7 bases at V and 9 bases at J, with 13 bases between the two ends. This CDR3 is 12 amino acids long. CDR3 coding DNA: TGTGCCAGTATGGGTGGTAGAGCTGAGCAGTTCTTC. This codes for CASMGGRAEQFF. The variable domain in full, with the rest retrieved from reference TRBV19 and TRBJ2-1, is DGGITQSPKYLFRKEGQNVTLSCEQNLNHDAMYWYRQDPGQGLRLIYYSQIVNDFQKGDIAEGYSVSREKKESFPLTVTSAQKNPTAFYLCASMGGRAEQFFGPGTRLTVL.

This clonotype showed up many times. A much larger clone sits a single nucleotide away, making a read error possible. The V gene is TRBV25-1, the J gene TRBJ2-3, with TRBD2 matching over 8 bases. J gave up 2 bases and V 7 bases, and 17 bases lay outside the gene matches. The CDR3 has 18 amino acids. Germline assignment: CDR1 MGHDK and CDR2 SYGVNS. The CDR3 DNA sequence: TGTGCCAGCAATGGTGCTTCGGGAGGGCCGTTCCCCACAGATACGCAGTATTTT. Translated, it gives CASNGASGGPFPTDTQYF.

About this clonotype itself: The junction and the germline gene differ at one end; a read error may be behind it. This chain connects TRBV11-2 to TRBJ2-3; 8 bases are shared with TRBD2. CDR3 length: 15 residues. Germline assignment: CDR1 SGHAT and CDR2 FQNNGV. The CDR3, as DNA: TGTGCCGGCAGCTTAGAAGCGGGAGCGTCAAATACGCAGTATTTT. Residues: CAGSLEAGASNTQYF.

The chain uses TRBV27 and TRBJ2-7, with 11 bases identical to TRBD2. Per the germline V gene, CDR1 is MNHEY and CDR2 is SMNVEV (reference sequence). CDR3 size: 13 residues. The junction had 2 bases not matched to a gene; V was cut back by 8 bases and J by 2 bases. CDR3 sequence: CASLAGGTYEQYF. The CDR3 bases are TGTGCCAGCCTAGCGGGAGGCACCTACGAGCAGTACTTC.

As regards this clonotype: The germline gene is not matched at one end of the junction; a read error may be the cause. V is TRBV6-5 and J is TRBJ2-7, with 7 nucleotides matching TRBD1. In germline, CDR1 is MNHEY, CDR2 SVGAGI. There are 15 residues in the CDR3. The CDR3 DNA reads as TGTGCCATCAGTTCCCCCGGGACAGCGTCCTACGAGCGGTACTTC. As protein: CAISSPGTASYERYF.

In its sample, this clonotype was seen once. The rearrangement joins TRBV6-2 or TRBV6-3 to TRBJ2-1; the D is unclear. CDR3 length: 13 residues. Germline loops: CDR1 MNHEY, CDR2 SVGEGT. V dropped 3 bases and J dropped 8 bases, with 11 bases sitting between them. For the CDR3, the DNA is TGTGCCAGCAGTTATTACAGTTACTATGAGCAGTTCTTC. This encodes CASSYYSYYEQFF.

This clonotype was detected many times. A read error is the likely source, as a far larger clone sits one nucleotide away. This chain connects TRBV6-2 or TRBV6-3 to TRBJ1-2; D perhaps matches TRBD1 (5 bases). Per the germline V gene, CDR1 is MNHEY and CDR2 is SVGEGT. The CDR3 contains 16 residues. V lost 5 bases and J lost 4, with 20 bases in between. The CDR3 DNA is TGTGCCAGCAGTGAAGAAGTCGGTCTGGGACCCTATGGCTACACCTTC. Amino acids: CASSEEVGLGPYGYTF.

Written as DNA, the CDR3 is TGCAGTGCTAGAGACCCGGGGACGGCTAATTCACCCCTCCACTTT. It yields the protein CSARDPGTANSPLHF. The J gene is TRBJ1-6, the V gene TRBV20-1; D is perhaps TRBD1 (5 bases). Trimming cost V 0 bases and J 6 bases, with 12 bases left between them. This CDR3 comprises 15 residues. Germline-derived CDR1 and CDR2 are DFQATT and SNEGSKA (reference sequence).

Comments on this clonotype: It is likely a read error: a sequence one base away is far more abundant. This sequence joins TRBV11-2 and TRBJ2-1; no firm D call. Between the trimmed V and J ends, which lost 0 bases and 10 bases, there was a span of 13 bases. The germline V gene encodes CDR1 SGHAT and CDR2 FQNNGV. This CDR3 has 14 residues. Written as DNA, the CDR3 is TGTGCCAGCAGCTTAGATCCGGGTTCAGGAGAGCAGTTCTTC. This encodes CASSLDPGSGEQFF.